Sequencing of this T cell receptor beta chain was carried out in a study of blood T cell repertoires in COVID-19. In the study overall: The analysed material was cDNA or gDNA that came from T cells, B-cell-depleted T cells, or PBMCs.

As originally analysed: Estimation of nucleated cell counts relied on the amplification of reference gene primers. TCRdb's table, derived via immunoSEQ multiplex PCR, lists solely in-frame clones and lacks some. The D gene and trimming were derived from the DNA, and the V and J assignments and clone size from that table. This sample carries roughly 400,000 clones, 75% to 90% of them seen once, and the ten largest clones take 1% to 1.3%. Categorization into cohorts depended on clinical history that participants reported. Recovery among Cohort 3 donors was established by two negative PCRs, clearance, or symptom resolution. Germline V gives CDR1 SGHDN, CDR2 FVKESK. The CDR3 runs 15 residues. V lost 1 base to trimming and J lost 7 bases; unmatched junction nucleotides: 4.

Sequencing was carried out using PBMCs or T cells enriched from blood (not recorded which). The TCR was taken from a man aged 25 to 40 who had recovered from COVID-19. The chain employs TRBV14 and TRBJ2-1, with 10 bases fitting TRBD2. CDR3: CASSQGAGGPNEQFF. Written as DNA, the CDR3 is TGTGCCAGCAGCCAAGGAGCGGGAGGGCCGAATGAGCAGTTCTTC.